These T cell receptor beta chains were read from a single sample in a study of beta chain features in type 1 diabetes. Clones were sequenced by immunoSEQ multiplex PCR, and TCRdb holds only the in-frame ones, with some missing. The sample has a few hundred thousand clones, 13% to 15% seen once; the top ten hold 0.017%. Source material: naive CD4+ T cells from blood. These receptors were taken from a man aged 25-40 years with type 1 diabetes. Both conserved end residues are trimmed from each CDR3. The order of the fields is V gene, CDR3 protein.

>TRBV30
AWSVTGGQAQH
>TRBV19
ASSIGPSYDNEQF
>TRBV5-1
ASATGGAGETQY
>TRBV7-9
ASSLDFRMNTEAF
>TRBV9
ASSGGLAGGVEQY
>TRBV7-2
ASNPWGGDYNEQF
>TRBV5-1
ASSPGQGAGEQY
>TRBV19
ASSRGSFNEKLF
>TRBV9
ASSALGETQY
>TRBV5-5
ASSLIMNTEAF
>TRBV29-1
SVEPGQGTKRGYGYT
>TRBV15
ATSRGRGSYEQY
>TRBV20-1
SADRPFGYT
>TRBV30
AWQLRHDQPRH
>TRBV28
ASSLSTAGANVLT
>TRBV2
ASKRQREDYNEQF
>TRBV10-3
ASHNRGDTGELF
>TRBV4-1
ASSHPVSSYNEQF
>TRBV27
ASSLLTKNEAF
>TRBV6-5
ASSYQVTGELF
>TRBV19
ASRRLAGLNTDTQY
>TRBV19
ASNLQGIGTEAF
>TRBV28
ASRDGSSYEQY
>TRBV5-1
ASSPGQGGGYT
>TRBV7-2
ASSFAGSPSYEQY
>TRBV18
ASRRGIYNEQF
>TRBV5-6
ASSPTTSSTDTQY
>TRBV5-1
ASSLATSEDTQY
>TRBV5-6
ASSPRTSGIWPYEQY
>TRBV10-3
AISQREFTYEQY
>TRBV4-3
ASSKVSGLAGVSIVYNEQF
>TRBV5-1
ASSNPSGSGDEQF
>TRBV28
ASWGGRAREQY
>TRBV6-5
ASSYSLAGVRDTQY
>TRBV5-1
ASSLAFGQPTPNEQF
>TRBV14
ASSFGRGAQY
>TRBV7-3
ASSPRTGADTQY
>TRBV5-4
ASSLEAGGRNEQF
>TRBV19
ASSILTGSVNNEQF
>TRBV7-9
ASSSRQLEQY
>TRBV7-2
ASSLAVRLAGGRSQETQY